The 25 T cell receptor beta chains in this list originate from one sample, sequenced in a study of T cell changes during pregnancy in multiple sclerosis. Data came from immunoSEQ multiplex PCR; TCRdb stores just in-frame clones and leaves some out. The data hold approximately 99,000 clones, with under 95% observed a single time. The sample consisted of peripheral blood, taken after pregnancy. These receptors originate from a female donor with multiple sclerosis, enrolled in a pregnancy study.

The genes are TRBV7-2 and TRBJ2-5; 13 positions match TRBD2. The V segment lost 4 bases and the J segment 4 bases; nucleotides outside the gene matches: 6. The CDR3 runs 16 residues. Germline CDR1 SGHTA, CDR2 FQGNSA. The CDR3 region is CASSSGLAGVRETQYF. The CDR3 DNA reads TGTGCCAGCAGCTCCGGACTAGCGGGAGTTCGAGAGACCCAGTACTTC. Full variable domain (outside the CDR3, taken from reference TRBV7-2 and TRBJ2-5): GAGVSQSPSNKVTEKGKDVELRCDPISGHTALYWYRQSLGQGLEFLIYFQGNSAPDKSGLPSDRFSAERTGGSVSTLTIQRTQQEDSAVYLCASSSGLAGVRETQYFGPGTRLLVL.

J is TRBJ1-2 and V is TRBV6-1, with 7 bases aligning to TRBD1. CDR3 length equals 11 residues. The ends lost 8 bases at V and 7 bases at J; junction bases unmatched: 4. Per the germline V gene, CDR1 is MNHNS and CDR2 is SASEGT. This CDR3 reads CASGTGVGYTF. The CDR3 nucleotides read TGTGCCAGCGGAACAGGGGTTGGCTACACCTTC.

The chain uses TRBV4-3 and TRBJ2-3; D is unresolved. This CDR3 has 16 amino acids. Trimming pared 1 base from V and 0 bases from J, leaving 11 bases between. The germline V gene has CDR1 LGHNA and CDR2 YSLEER. Written as DNA, the CDR3 is TGCGCCAGCAGCCAAGGAGGCACGGCTAGCACAGATACGCAGTATTTT. This encodes CASSQGGTASTDTQYF.

This clone has only a few counts. The gene calls are TRBV4-2 and TRBJ2-7; 8 nucleotides line up with TRBD2. This CDR3 contains 16 residues. V trimming: 0 bases; J trimming: 0 bases; junction bases outside the gene matches: 4. Germline V gives CDR1 LGHNA, CDR2 YNFKEQ. As DNA, the CDR3 is TGTGCCAGCAGCCAAGACAGGACTAGCCCCTCCTACGAGCAGTACTTC. Amino acids: CASSQDRTSPSYEQYF.

The chain couples TRBV7-9 to TRBJ2-1; tentative D call: TRBD1 (6 bases). The CDR3 loop spans 16 amino acids. Germline values: CDR1 SEHNR, CDR2 FQNEAQ (reference sequence). The ends were cut back, 5 bases at V and 3 bases at J, with 17 bases in the middle. This chain's CDR3 is CASSPFGQSGYNEQFF. The DNA for the CDR3 is TGTGCCAGCAGCCCATTTGGACAGTCAGGCTACAATGAGCAGTTCTTC.

This clone has just one count. V is TRBV19 and J is TRBJ2-1; 10 bases agree with TRBD2. From germline, CDR1 is LNHDA and CDR2 SQIVND (reference sequence). V lost 6 bases to trimming and J lost 9 bases; unmatched junction nucleotides: 14. The CDR3 length is 16 residues. CDR3 protein: CASRKLLAGDPPEQFF. The CDR3 DNA follows: TGTGCCAGTAGGAAACTTCTAGCGGGAGACCCTCCTGAGCAGTTCTTC.

V and J are TRBV6-1 and TRBJ2-3, with 7 bases matching TRBD1. Trimming took 6 bases from V and 4 from J; bases not matched to a gene: 7. The germline V gene has CDR1 MNHNS and CDR2 SASEGT. The CDR3 spans 14 residues. Here the CDR3 DNA reads TGTGCCAGCAGCCCCCTGACAGGGTCAGATACGCAGTATTTT. Its protein is CASSPLTGSDTQYF.

The gene calls are TRBV7-2 and TRBJ2-5; a possible D gene is TRBD2 (7 bases). This CDR3 has 14 residues. CDR1 and CDR2 from the germline V gene are SGHTA and FQGNSA. With 3 bases removed from V and 5 bases from J, the gap between germline ends came to 13 bases. The CDR3 DNA follows: TGTGCCAGCAGCTTCCTAGGGAGGGGGGAGACCCAGTACTTC. Translation: CASSFLGRGETQYF.

This chain links TRBV18 with TRBJ2-1; the match to TRBD2 covers 12 bases. CDR1 is KGHSH and CDR2 is LQKENI in the germline V gene. V shed 3 bases, J shed 7 bases, and the junction held 7 bases outside the gene matches. The CDR3 covers 16 residues. CDR3 DNA sequence: TGTGCCAGCTCACCTCCGGGACTAGCGGGTAAAAATGAGCAGTTCTTC. Amino acids: CASSPPGLAGKNEQFF.

The chain carries TRBV11-2 and TRBJ2-1, with 9 bases identical to TRBD2. V lost 1 base, J lost 3 bases, and 7 bases stayed unmatched. The CDR3 extends over 17 amino acids. CDR1 is SGHAT and CDR2 is FQNNGV in the germline V gene. For the CDR3, the DNA is TGTGCCAGCAGCTTAGGGATAGCGGGAGAGGGCTACAATGAGCAGTTCTTC. This codes for CASSLGIAGEGYNEQFF.

This chain uses TRBV29-1 with TRBJ2-7; 9 bases are a match to TRBD2. CDR3 length: 14 amino acids. Germline trimming cut 2 bases from V and 4 bases from J; bases unmatched to any gene: 6. CDR1 and CDR2 (germline): SQVTM, ANQGSEA. The CDR3 DNA follows: TGCAGCGTTGAAATAGCGGGAGACGGTTACGAGCAGTACTTC. It is translated as CSVEIAGDGYEQYF.

The V and J genes are TRBV19 and TRBJ1-1; D remains unclear. The CDR3 spans 13 residues. In germline, CDR1 is LNHDA, CDR2 SQIVND (reference sequence). Trimming took off 3 bases at V and 1 base at J, with 6 bases between the two ends. CDR3 nucleotide sequence: TGTGCCAGTAGTATGTCGGGGAACACTGAAGCTTTCTTT. Protein: CASSMSGNTEAFF.

V and J are TRBV4-1 and TRBJ2-5; no definite D call. V was trimmed by 4 bases and J by 5 bases, leaving 11 bases between them. CDR3 length: 13 residues. Germline CDR1 MGHRA, CDR2 YSYEKL. CDR3 in DNA: TGCGCCAGCAGCCTCGTCTTCGGGGAGACCCAGTACTTC. Encoded protein: CASSLVFGETQYF.

This clone was seen only once. This CDR3 is CASRSPPNRQYF. Written as DNA, the CDR3 is TGTGCCAGTAGATCGCCCCCGAACAGGCAGTACTTC. The genes are TRBV19 and TRBJ2-7; D not resolved. The CDR3 totals 12 residues. Germline values: CDR1 LNHDA, CDR2 SQIVND (reference sequence). V was trimmed by 6 bases and J by 9 bases, leaving 15 bases between them.

This chain connects TRBV9 to TRBJ2-3; a possible D gene is TRBD2 (6 bases). Trimming left V 4 bases short and J 2 bases short, with 23 bases between. The germline gives CDR1 SGDLS, CDR2 YYNGEE. CDR3 length: 18 residues. The CDR3 coding sequence is TGTGCCAGCAGCTCCCCCCGCGGACGAGGAGGGGACACAGATACGCAGTATTTT. This gives the protein CASSSPRGRGGDTDTQYF.

The chain links TRBV16 to TRBJ2-2; D uncertain. The CDR3 covers 12 residues. The germline CDR1 and CDR2 sequences are KGHSY and FQNENV. Trimming shortened V by 4 bases and J by 6 bases, and 6 bases separated the two germline ends. The CDR3 sequence is CASSLPAGELFF. For the CDR3, the DNA is TGTGCCAGCAGCCTACCAGCCGGGGAGCTGTTTTTT.

The chain combines TRBV5-1 with TRBJ1-1; D remains ambiguous. Trimming pared 0 bases from V and 0 bases from J, leaving 9 bases between. Looked up from germline, CDR1 is SGHRS and CDR2 is YFSETQ. CDR3 length equals 15 residues. CDR3 amino acids: CASSLGARVNTEAFF. Here the CDR3 DNA reads TGCGCCAGCAGCTTGGGGGCGAGGGTGAACACTGAAGCTTTCTTT. The full variable domain, in which reference TRBV5-1 and TRBJ1-1 provide the parts outside the CDR3, is KAGVTQTPRYLIKTRGQQVTLSCSPISGHRSVSWYQQTPGQGLQFLFEYFSETQRNKGNFPGRFSGRQFSNSRSEMNVSTLELGDSALYLCASSLGARVNTEAFFGQGTRLTVV.

In this sample, this clone turned up a few times. This chain joins TRBV6-1 and TRBJ1-5, with 9 bases matching TRBD1. Trimming removed 7 bases from V and 10 bases from J; junction bases left unmatched: 11. The CDR3 has 14 residues. Germline V gives CDR1 MNHNS, CDR2 SASEGT. This CDR3 reads CASIEGTGWLPQHF. The CDR3 DNA is TGTGCCAGCATTGAGGGGACAGGGTGGTTACCCCAGCATTTT.

The J gene is TRBJ2-1, the V gene TRBV9; the match to TRBD2 covers 9 bases. The CDR3 contains 15 residues. Looked up from germline, CDR1 is SGDLS and CDR2 is YYNGEE. Losses at the gene ends were 9 bases for V and 8 bases for J; bases not matched to a gene: 15. CDR3 in amino acids: CATSKGTSTIDEQFF. In nucleotides, the CDR3 is TGTGCCACCTCGAAGGGGACTAGCACTATAGATGAGCAGTTCTTC.

The chain uses TRBV12-5 and TRBJ2-2; TRBD1 aligns across 11 bases. V dropped 6 bases and J dropped 3; count of bases not matched to a gene: 6. This CDR3 comprises 16 residues. Germline lookup yields CDR1 LGHNT and CDR2 FRNRAP. DNA of the CDR3: TGTGCTAGTGGGCCTGGACAGGGGGCGCACACCGGGGAGCTGTTTTTT. It specifies CASGPGQGAHTGELFF.

The chain uses TRBV2 and TRBJ2-2, with a tentative D call TRBD2 (6 bases). Trimming shortened V by 4 bases and J by 4 bases, and 10 bases separated the two germline ends. This CDR3 contains 14 residues. Per the germline V gene, CDR1 is SNHLY and CDR2 is FYNNEI. In nucleotides, the CDR3 is TGTGCCAGCAGTGCCACACTAGCCACCGGGGAGCTGTTTTTT. It is translated as CASSATLATGELFF.

The chain carries TRBV5-1 and TRBJ2-3; a possible D gene is TRBD2 (7 bases). The V end lost 2 bases, the J end lost 2 bases, and 15 bases lay between the germline ends. CDR3 length: 16 residues. Germline V gene data show CDR1 as SGHRS and CDR2 as YFSETQ. Here the CDR3 reads CASSLQGGSYTDTQYF. CDR3 DNA sequence: TGCGCCAGCAGCTTACAGGGAGGGTCCTACACAGATACGCAGTATTTT. Supplemented by reference TRBV5-1 and TRBJ2-3, the full variable domain reads KAGVTQTPRYLIKTRGQQVTLSCSPISGHRSVSWYQQTPGQGLQFLFEYFSETQRNKGNFPGRFSGRQFSNSRSEMNVSTLELGDSALYLCASSLQGGSYTDTQYFGPGTRLTVL.

For the CDR3, the DNA is TGTGCCAGCAGCTTAGATTCATACAGGGGAAGCTCCTACGAGCAGTACTTC. As protein: CASSLDSYRGSSYEQYF. The chain combines TRBV11-2 with TRBJ2-7, with 7 nucleotides matching TRBD1. The J segment lost 0 bases and the V segment lost 0 bases, leaving 8 bases of the junction unmatched. Germline-derived CDR1 and CDR2 are SGHAT and FQNNGV. This CDR3 is 17 amino acids long.

V usage is TRBV4-1 and J usage is TRBJ2-1, with TRBD1 as a possible D gene (6 bases). The V gene's germline CDR1 is MGHRA and CDR2 YSYEKL. V gave up 0 bases and J gave up 15 bases, with 27 bases separating them. The CDR3 has 17 residues. Here the CDR3 DNA reads TGCGCCAGCAGCCAAGAAGGTGGGGGCCGTTTCCCTTTTAGCACGTTCTTC. This translates into CASSQEGGGRFPFSTFF.

The chain has TRBV9 and TRBJ2-1, with unresolved D. V was shortened by 0 bases and J by 7 bases, with 11 bases between the two germline ends. The CDR3 contains 14 residues. The germline CDR1 and CDR2 sequences are SGDLS and YYNGEE. This CDR3 reads CASSVVSSTNEQFF. CDR3 bases: TGTGCCAGCAGCGTAGTGTCTAGTACAAATGAGCAGTTCTTC.